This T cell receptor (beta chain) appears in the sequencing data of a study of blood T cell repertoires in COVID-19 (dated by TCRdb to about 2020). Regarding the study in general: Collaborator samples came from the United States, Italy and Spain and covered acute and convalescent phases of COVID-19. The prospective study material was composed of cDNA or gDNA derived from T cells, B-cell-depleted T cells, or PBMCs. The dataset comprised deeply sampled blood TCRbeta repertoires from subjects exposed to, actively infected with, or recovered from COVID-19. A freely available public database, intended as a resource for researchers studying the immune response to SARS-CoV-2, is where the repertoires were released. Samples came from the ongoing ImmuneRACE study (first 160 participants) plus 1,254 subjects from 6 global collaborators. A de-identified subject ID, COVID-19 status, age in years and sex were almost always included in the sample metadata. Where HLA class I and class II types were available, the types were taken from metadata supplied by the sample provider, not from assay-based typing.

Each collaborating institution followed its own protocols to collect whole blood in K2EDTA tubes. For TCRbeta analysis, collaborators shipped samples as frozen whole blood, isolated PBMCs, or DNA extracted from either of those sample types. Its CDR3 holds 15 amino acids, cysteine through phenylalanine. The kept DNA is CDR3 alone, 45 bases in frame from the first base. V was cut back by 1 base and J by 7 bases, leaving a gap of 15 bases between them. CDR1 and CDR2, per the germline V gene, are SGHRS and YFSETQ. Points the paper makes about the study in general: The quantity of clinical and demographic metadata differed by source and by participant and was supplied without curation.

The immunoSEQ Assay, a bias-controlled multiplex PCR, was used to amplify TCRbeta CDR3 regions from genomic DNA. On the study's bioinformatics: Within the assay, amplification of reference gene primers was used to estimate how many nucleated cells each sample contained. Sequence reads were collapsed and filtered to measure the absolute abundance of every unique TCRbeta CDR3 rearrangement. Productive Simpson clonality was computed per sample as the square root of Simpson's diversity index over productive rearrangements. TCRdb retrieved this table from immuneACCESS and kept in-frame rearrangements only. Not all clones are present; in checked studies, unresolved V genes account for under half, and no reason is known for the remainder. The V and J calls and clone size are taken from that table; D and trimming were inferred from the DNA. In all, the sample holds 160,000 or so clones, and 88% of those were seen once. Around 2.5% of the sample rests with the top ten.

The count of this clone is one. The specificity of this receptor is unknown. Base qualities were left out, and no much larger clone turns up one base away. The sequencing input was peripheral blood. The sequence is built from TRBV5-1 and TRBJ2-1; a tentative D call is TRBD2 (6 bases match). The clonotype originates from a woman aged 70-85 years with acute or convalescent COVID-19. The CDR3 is CASSLSGTVGNEQFF. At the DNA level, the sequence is TGCGCCAGCAGCTTGTCCGGGACTGTTGGTAATGAGCAGTTCTTC.